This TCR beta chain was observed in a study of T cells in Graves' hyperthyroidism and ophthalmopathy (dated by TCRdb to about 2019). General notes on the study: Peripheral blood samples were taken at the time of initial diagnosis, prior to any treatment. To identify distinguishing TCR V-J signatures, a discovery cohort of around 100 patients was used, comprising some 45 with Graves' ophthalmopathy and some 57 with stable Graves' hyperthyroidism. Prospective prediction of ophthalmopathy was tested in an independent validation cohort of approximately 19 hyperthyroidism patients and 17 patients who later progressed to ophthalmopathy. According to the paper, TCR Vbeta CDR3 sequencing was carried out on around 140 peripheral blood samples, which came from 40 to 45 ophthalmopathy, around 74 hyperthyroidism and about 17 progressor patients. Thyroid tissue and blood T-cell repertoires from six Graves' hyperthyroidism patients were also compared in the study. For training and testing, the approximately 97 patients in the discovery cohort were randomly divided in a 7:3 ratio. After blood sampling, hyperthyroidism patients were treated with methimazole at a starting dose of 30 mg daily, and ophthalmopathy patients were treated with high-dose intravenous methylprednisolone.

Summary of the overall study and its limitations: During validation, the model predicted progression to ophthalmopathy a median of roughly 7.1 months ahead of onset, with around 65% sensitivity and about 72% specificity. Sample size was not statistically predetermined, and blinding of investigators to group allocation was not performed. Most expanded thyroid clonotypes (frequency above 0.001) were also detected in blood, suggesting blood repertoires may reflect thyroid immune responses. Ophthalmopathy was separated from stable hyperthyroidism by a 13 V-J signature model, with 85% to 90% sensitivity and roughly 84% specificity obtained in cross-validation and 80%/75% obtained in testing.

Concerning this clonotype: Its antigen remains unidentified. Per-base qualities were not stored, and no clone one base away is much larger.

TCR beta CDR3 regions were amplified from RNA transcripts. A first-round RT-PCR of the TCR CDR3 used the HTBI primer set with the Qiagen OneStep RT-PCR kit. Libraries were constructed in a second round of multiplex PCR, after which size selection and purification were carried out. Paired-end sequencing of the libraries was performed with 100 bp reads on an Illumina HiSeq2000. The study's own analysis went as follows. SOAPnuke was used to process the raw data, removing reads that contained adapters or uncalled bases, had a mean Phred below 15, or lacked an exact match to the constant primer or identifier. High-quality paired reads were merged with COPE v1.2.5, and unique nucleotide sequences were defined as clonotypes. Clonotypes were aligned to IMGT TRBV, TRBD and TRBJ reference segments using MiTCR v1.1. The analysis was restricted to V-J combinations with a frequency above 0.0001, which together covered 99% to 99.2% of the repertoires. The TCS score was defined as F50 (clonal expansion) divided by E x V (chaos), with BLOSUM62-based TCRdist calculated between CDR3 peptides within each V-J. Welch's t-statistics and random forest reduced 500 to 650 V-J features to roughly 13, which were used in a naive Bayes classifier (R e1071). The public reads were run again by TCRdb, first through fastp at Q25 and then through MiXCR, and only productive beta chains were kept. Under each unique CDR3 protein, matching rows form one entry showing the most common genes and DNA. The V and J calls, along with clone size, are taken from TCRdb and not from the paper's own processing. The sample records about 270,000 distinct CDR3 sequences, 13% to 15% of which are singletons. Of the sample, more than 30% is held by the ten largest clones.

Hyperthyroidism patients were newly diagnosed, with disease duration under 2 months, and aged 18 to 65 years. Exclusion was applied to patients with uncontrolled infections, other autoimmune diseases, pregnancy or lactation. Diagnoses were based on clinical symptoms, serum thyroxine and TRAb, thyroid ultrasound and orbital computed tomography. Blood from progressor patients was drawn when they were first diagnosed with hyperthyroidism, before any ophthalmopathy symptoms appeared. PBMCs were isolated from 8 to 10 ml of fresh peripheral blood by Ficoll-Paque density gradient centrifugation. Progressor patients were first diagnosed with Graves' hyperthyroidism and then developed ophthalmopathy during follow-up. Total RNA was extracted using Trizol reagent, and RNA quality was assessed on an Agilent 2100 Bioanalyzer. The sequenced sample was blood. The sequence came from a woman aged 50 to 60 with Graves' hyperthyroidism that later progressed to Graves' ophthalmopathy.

The DNA sequence is given as TGTGCCAGCAGCTTAGTCTCGGGTCCCCCACAGGGGAGAAGGGAGACCCAGTACTTC. Translated, it gives CASSLVSGPPQGRRETQYF. The sequence is built from TRBV7-2 and TRBJ2-5, and TRBD1 aligns with 7 junction nucleotides. Inclusive of the bounding cysteine and phenylalanine, the CDR3 is 19 residues long. Kept here is only the CDR3 DNA, which spans 57 bases and is read in frame from base 1. The germline V gene gives CDR1 as SGHTA and CDR2 as FQGNSA. V has 1 base trimmed and J has 5 bases trimmed; junction bases matching no gene number 19.